This T cell receptor beta chain was identified during a study of spatial heterogeneity in lung cancer. Study results and limitations: The study found that expanded intratumoral alpha and beta TCR counts tracked tumor mutation counts.

This CDR3 contains 12 residues. V dropped 2 bases and J dropped 9 bases, with 10 bases sitting between them. Germline loops: CDR1 SGHTA, CDR2 FQGNSA. Every TCR cDNA molecule bore its own unique molecular identifier. Each CDR3 protein is one row after TCRdb ran MiXCR on the 5' RACE reads. The sample has 2,600 or so distinct CDR3 sequences, 5% to 6% seen once; the top ten hold roughly 9.1%. This clonotype was recorded at least ten times. Its antigen is as yet unknown. Described time point: sample taken at primary tumor resection. No cell sorting; template was whole RNA from tumor, lung tissue or PBMC. The sequencing used lung tumor tissue, collected at surgery. The receptor was derived from a male donor with early-stage non-small cell lung cancer. J is TRBJ2-5 and V is TRBV7-2; D is ambiguous. In DNA form, the CDR3 reads TGTGCCAGCAGCTTAATGGAAGTGCCCCAGTACTTC. Protein sequence: CASSLMEVPQYF.